The present entry profiles one T cell receptor beta chain with its context. Repertoires were generated with immunoSEQ multiplex PCR, while TCRdb's copy carries only in-frame clones and drops some. The sample yields 93,000 or so clones, about 91% seen once. These data come from a study of T cell changes during pregnancy in multiple sclerosis. CDR1 is LGHNA, CDR2 YNFKEQ, per germline. CDR3 length equals 14 residues. The V end lost 1 base, the J end lost 8 bases, and 11 bases lay between the germline ends. J is TRBJ1-4 and V is TRBV4-2, with TRBD1 as a possible D gene (5 bases). This specimen was peripheral blood, taken after pregnancy. The clonotype originates from a female donor with multiple sclerosis, enrolled in a pregnancy study. DNA for the CDR3: TGTGCCAGCAGCCAAGGGGGGGTGGGCGAAAAACTGTTTTTT. Protein product: CASSQGGVGEKLFF.